One sample yielded the 28 T cell receptor beta chains listed below, sequenced in a study of T-cell memory formation after mild COVID-19. TCRdb redid the calling of the 5' RACE reads with MiXCR, one entry per CDR3 protein. The sample has over 150,000 distinct CDR3 sequences; about an eighth are singletons. What was sequenced was PBMCs or a T cell subset sorted from them (not recorded which). The receptors shown here come from a man aged 18-30 years who had mild COVID-19 (a few samples of this study predate the infection). Cell type and time point are not known.

Only a few counts were recorded for this clonotype. CDR3 loop: CASSQVIGRDQPQHF. The CDR3 nucleotides read TGTGCCAGCAGCCAAGTGATAGGGAGAGATCAGCCCCAGCATTTT. V and J are TRBV4-2 and TRBJ1-5, with D uncertain. V was clipped by 1 base and J by 5 bases, with 12 bases between them. Per germline, CDR1 LGHNA and CDR2 YNFKEQ. CDR3 length equals 15 residues.

This clonotype was found a few times. This chain connects TRBV28 to TRBJ2-2; D may correspond to TRBD1 or TRBD2 (7 bases each). Germline lookup yields CDR1 MDHEN and CDR2 SYDVKM. V dropped 6 bases and J dropped 3 bases, with 14 bases sitting between them. The CDR3 extends over 15 amino acids. The DNA for the CDR3 is TGTGCCAGCAGGGAGACAGGGAGGGACACCGGGGAGCTGTTTTTT. As protein: CASRETGRDTGELFF.

This clonotype appeared a few times. The CDR3 loop reads CASSLVPGTGETQYF. In DNA form, the CDR3 reads TGCGCCAGCAGCTTGGTGCCGGGTACGGGCGAGACCCAGTACTTC. This sequence joins TRBV5-1 and TRBJ2-5; D remains unclear. CDR3 length: 15 amino acids. Trimming cost V 0 bases and J 5 bases, with 14 bases left between them. CDR1 SGHRS and CDR2 YFSETQ come from the germline V gene. Filled out from reference TRBV5-1 and TRBJ2-5, the complete variable domain reads KAGVTQTPRYLIKTRGQQVTLSCSPISGHRSVSWYQQTPGQGLQFLFEYFSETQRNKGNFPGRFSGRQFSNSRSEMNVSTLELGDSALYLCASSLVPGTGETQYFGPGTRLLVL.

This clonotype occurred a few times. This chain links TRBV2 with TRBJ2-7; D ambiguous. Germline V gene data show CDR1 as SNHLY and CDR2 as FYNNEI. This CDR3 region has 12 residues. V lost 4 bases to trimming and J lost 3 bases, with 7 bases between them. The CDR3 loop reads CASSGAHYEQYF. The DNA of the CDR3 is TGTGCCAGCAGTGGTGCGCACTACGAGCAGTACTTC.

The genes are TRBV12-3 or TRBV12-4 and TRBJ2-1; D is possibly TRBD2 (6 bases). Trimming cost V 5 bases and J 12 bases, with 8 bases left between them. The CDR3 totals 10 residues. The CDR3 nucleotides are TGTGCCAGCAGTGGGACTGGGCAGTTCTTC. Its protein product is CASSGTGQFF.

The rearrangement links TRBV20-1 to TRBJ1-4; the D is unclear. The CDR3 contains 12 residues. Germline CDR1 DFQATT, CDR2 SNEGSKA (reference sequence). V shed 6 bases and J shed 6 bases, with 11 bases lying between them. The DNA for the CDR3 is TGCAGTGCGGATCCCGGGGATGAAAAACTGTTTTTT. Translated: CSADPGDEKLFF.

The J gene is TRBJ1-2, the V gene TRBV29-1; the match to TRBD1 covers 7 bases. CDR1 is SQVTM and CDR2 is ANQGSEA in the germline V gene. The CDR3 sequence is 14 residues long. The V and J ends lost 3 bases and 7 bases, in that order; junction bases with no gene match: 11. CDR3 residues: CSVDLVQGLGGYTF. The CDR3, as DNA: TGCAGCGTTGACTTGGTACAGGGGTTGGGTGGCTACACCTTC.

V is TRBV7-2 and J is TRBJ2-2; D is unresolved. V was trimmed by 3 bases and J by 9 bases, leaving 11 bases between them. CDR3 length equals 13 residues. CDR1 and CDR2 (germline): SGHTA, FQGNSA. CDR3 region: CASSFPSSWELFF. CDR3 sequence (DNA): TGTGCCAGCAGCTTTCCGTCCAGTTGGGAGCTGTTTTTT.

The rearrangement uses TRBV7-2 and TRBJ2-3; 13 bases are shared with TRBD2. Germline V gene data show CDR1 as SGHTA and CDR2 as FQGNSA. There are 15 residues in the CDR3. The trim removed 3 bases at V and 4 bases at J, leaving 1 base unmatched. CDR3 coding DNA: TGTGCCAGCAGCTTGACTAGCGGGGGGCCAGATACGCAGTATTTT. Translated: CASSLTSGGPDTQYF.

This clonotype was seen a handful of times. The chain links TRBV7-9 to TRBJ2-5, with D tentatively TRBD2 (6 bases). V lost 5 bases to trimming and J lost 2 bases, with 15 bases between them. The CDR3 totals 15 residues. CDR1 SEHNR and CDR2 FQNEAQ come from the germline V gene (reference sequence). DNA for the CDR3: TGTGCCAGCAGCCCTTCAGGGACTGTACAAGAGACCCAGTACTTC. It specifies CASSPSGTVQETQYF.

Here the CDR3 reads CASSLPPSGGWDTQYF. CDR3 nucleotides: TGTGCCAGCAGCTTGCCGCCTAGCGGGGGGTGGGATACGCAGTATTTT. The chain has TRBV5-5 and TRBJ2-3, with 11 nucleotides matching TRBD2. Germline-derived CDR1 and CDR2 are SGHKS and YYEKEE (reference sequence). V shed 1 base and J 6 bases; nucleotides not matched to a gene: 7. The CDR3 spans 16 residues.

A word on this clonotype: A much larger clone lies a single base off, so this may be a read error. In DNA form, the CDR3 reads TGTGCCAGCTCACCACAGGACTTGGCCTACGATGAGCAGTTCTTC. Protein sequence: CASSPQDLAYDEQFF. This chain joins TRBV18 and TRBJ2-1, with a weak D call TRBD2 (5 bases). Germline V lookup: CDR1 KGHSH, CDR2 LQKENI. The CDR3 runs 15 residues.

This clonotype was observed many times. The chain joins TRBV12-3 or TRBV12-4 to TRBJ2-5, with TRBD2 matching over 13 bases. The CDR3 contains 15 residues. Trimming at V came to 6 bases and at J to 4 bases, leaving 5 bases not matched to a gene. In nucleotides, the CDR3 is TGTGCCAGCAGCACTAGCGGGGGGGCCCCAGAGACCCAGTACTTC. Translated, it gives CASSTSGGAPETQYF.

This chain joins TRBV7-6 and TRBJ2-3, with 7 bases matching TRBD1. In germline, CDR1 is SGHVS, CDR2 FNYEAQ. V trimming: 7 bases; J trimming: 4 bases; junction bases outside the gene matches: 2. This CDR3 is built from 12 residues. In nucleotides, the CDR3 is TGTGCCAGCATGACAGGGCCAGATACGCAGTATTTT. Protein: CASMTGPDTQYF. Supplemented by reference TRBV7-6 and TRBJ2-3, the full variable domain reads GAGVSQSPRYKVTKRGQDVALRCDPISGHVSLYWYRQALGQGPEFLTYFNYEAQQDKSGLPNDRFSAERPEGSISTLTIQRTEQRDSAMYRCASMTGPDTQYFGPGTRLTVL.

The sample holds a few counts of this clonotype. This rearrangement joins TRBV6-2 or TRBV6-3 to TRBJ2-7; possibly TRBD1 for D (5 bases). The CDR3 extends over 13 amino acids. Germline V gives CDR1 MNHEY, CDR2 SVGEGT. Trimming took 5 bases from V and 0 from J, leaving 8 bases between them. The CDR3 sequence: CASSNRISYEQYV. The CDR3 nucleotides read TGTGCCAGCAGTAACAGGATCTCCTACGAGCAGTACGTC.

The chain combines TRBV4-3 with TRBJ1-5; unclear D gene. The germline gives CDR1 LGHNA, CDR2 YSLEER. The CDR3 spans 15 residues. Trimming removed 0 bases from V and 3 bases from J, with 9 bases in between. CDR3 sequence reads: CASSQDGLLNQPQHF. For the CDR3, the DNA is TGCGCCAGCAGCCAAGATGGGCTACTCAATCAGCCCCAGCATTTT.

This clonotype was picked up a small number of times. This chain links TRBV5-1 with TRBJ1-2; D is unresolved. The CDR3 loop spans 11 amino acids. Germline CDR1 and CDR2: SGHRS and YFSETQ. The V and J ends lost 3 bases and 8 bases respectively, with 8 bases between them. CDR3 sequence: CASSSAGGYTF. CDR3 sequence (DNA): TGCGCCAGCAGCTCGGCGGGCGGCTACACCTTC.

This chain links TRBV29-1 with TRBJ1-1, with D unresolved. The CDR3 consists of 13 residues. CDR1 is SQVTM, CDR2 ANQGSEA, per germline. Trimming removed 0 bases at V and 4 bases at J, with 9 bases between. DNA for the CDR3: TGCAGCGTTGAAGAATATAAGGTCACTGAAGCTTTCTTT. Protein sequence: CSVEEYKVTEAFF.

This clonotype showed up just a few times. The chain carries TRBV12-3 or TRBV12-4 and TRBJ1-1; D call uncertain. The CDR3 is made up of 13 amino acids. Deletions cut 3 bases from V and 9 bases from J, with 14 bases between. CDR3 in DNA: TGTGCCAGCAGTTTTTCCCCGGCCCCTAAAGCTTTCTTT. Translation gives CASSFSPAPKAFF.

This clonotype was recorded at least ten times. The rearrangement joins TRBV5-1 to TRBJ1-1, with 7 bases matching TRBD1. V shed 4 bases, J shed 7 bases, and the junction held 13 bases outside the gene matches. Looked up from germline, CDR1 is SGHRS and CDR2 is YFSETQ. The CDR3 contains 15 residues. The CDR3: CASSPGGTVVGEAFF. CDR3 coding DNA: TGCGCCAGCAGCCCTGGAGGGACAGTGGTCGGTGAAGCTTTCTTT.

This clonotype was counted between two and nine times. The gene calls are TRBV9 and TRBJ2-1; D perhaps matches TRBD2 (6 bases). Germline assignment: CDR1 SGDLS and CDR2 YYNGEE. V was trimmed by 0 bases and J by 0 bases, leaving 7 bases between them. The CDR3 loop spans 15 amino acids. CDR3 sequence: CASSVAGDSYNEQFF. The CDR3 nucleotides read TGTGCCAGCAGCGTAGCGGGGGACTCCTACAATGAGCAGTTCTTC. Based on the CDR3 plus reference TRBV9 and TRBJ2-1, the full variable domain is DSGVTQTPKHLITATGQRVTLRCSPRSGDLSVYWYQQSLDQGLQFLIQYYNGEERAKGNILERFSAQQFPDLHSELNLSSLELGDSALYFCASSVAGDSYNEQFFGPGTRLTVL.

The chain recombines TRBV4-3 with TRBJ2-5; D unclear. The germline V gene encodes CDR1 LGHNA and CDR2 YSLEER. The V gene lost 1 base and the J gene lost 2 bases, with 11 bases spanning the gap. This CDR3 contains 15 residues. The CDR3 nucleotides are TGCGCCAGCAGCCAAGGGTGGGGTGGGCAAGAGACCCAGTACTTC. Protein: CASSQGWGGQETQYF.

The chain employs TRBV18 and TRBJ1-6; D is unresolved. Germline values: CDR1 KGHSH, CDR2 LQKENI. Trimming removed 5 bases from V and 2 bases from J, with 16 bases in between. This CDR3 spans 17 amino acids. This CDR3 reads CASSNPPTGTYNSPLHF. The CDR3 DNA follows: TGTGCCAGCTCAAACCCACCGACGGGTACCTATAATTCACCCCTCCACTTT. The full variable domain, completed using reference TRBV18 and TRBJ1-6, is NAGVMQNPRHLVRRRGQEARLRCSPMKGHSHVYWYRQLPEEGLKFMVYLQKENIIDESGMPKERFSAEFPKEGPSILRIQQVVRGDSAAYFCASSNPPTGTYNSPLHFGNGTRLTVT.

This clonotype occurred a few times. The gene calls are TRBV2 and TRBJ2-2; perhaps D is TRBD1 or TRBD2 (5 bases each). V lost 2 bases to trimming and J lost 9 bases, with 13 bases between them. The CDR3 loop spans 14 amino acids. The V gene's germline CDR1 is SNHLY and CDR2 FYNNEI. The CDR3 sequence: CASSESVGDRELFF. The CDR3 DNA reads TGTGCCAGCAGTGAATCGGTGGGGGACCGGGAGCTGTTTTTT.

V is TRBV27 and J is TRBJ1-2; 7 positions agree with TRBD1. The CDR3 totals 15 residues. Germline V gene data show CDR1 as MNHEY and CDR2 as SMNVEV (reference sequence). V shed 5 bases and J 5 bases; nucleotides not matched to a gene: 11. CDR3 loop: CASSIRDSAVYGYTF. CDR3 nucleotides: TGTGCCAGCAGTATCCGGGACAGTGCCGTTTATGGCTACACCTTC.

This chain joins TRBV27 and TRBJ1-6, with unresolved D. This CDR3 comprises 15 residues. Per the germline V gene, CDR1 is MNHEY and CDR2 is SMNVEV (reference sequence). Trimming shortened V by 1 base and J by 6 bases, and 10 bases separated the two germline ends. In DNA, the CDR3 is TGTGCCAGCAGTTTATTGGGGTTCTCTAATTCACCCCTCCACTTT. Its translation: CASSLLGFSNSPLHF.

The chain recombines TRBV7-9 with TRBJ2-7, with a tentative D call TRBD2 (5 bases). V was cut by 3 bases and J by 6 bases, with 12 bases left in between. CDR1 SEHNR and CDR2 FQNEAQ come from the germline V gene (reference sequence). CDR3 size: 13 residues. The CDR3: CASSLTPGSEQYF. The CDR3 bases are TGTGCCAGCAGCTTGACGCCGGGGAGCGAGCAGTACTTC.

The chain recombines TRBV7-8 with TRBJ1-1, with D possibly being TRBD1 (6 bases). CDR3 length: 15 amino acids. The V end lost 2 bases, the J end lost 0 bases, and 10 bases lay between the germline ends. Germline loops: CDR1 SGHVS, CDR2 FQNEAQ. CDR3 loop: CASSLSGAMNTEAFF. CDR3 bases: TGTGCCAGCAGCTTATCAGGGGCGATGAACACTGAAGCTTTCTTT.